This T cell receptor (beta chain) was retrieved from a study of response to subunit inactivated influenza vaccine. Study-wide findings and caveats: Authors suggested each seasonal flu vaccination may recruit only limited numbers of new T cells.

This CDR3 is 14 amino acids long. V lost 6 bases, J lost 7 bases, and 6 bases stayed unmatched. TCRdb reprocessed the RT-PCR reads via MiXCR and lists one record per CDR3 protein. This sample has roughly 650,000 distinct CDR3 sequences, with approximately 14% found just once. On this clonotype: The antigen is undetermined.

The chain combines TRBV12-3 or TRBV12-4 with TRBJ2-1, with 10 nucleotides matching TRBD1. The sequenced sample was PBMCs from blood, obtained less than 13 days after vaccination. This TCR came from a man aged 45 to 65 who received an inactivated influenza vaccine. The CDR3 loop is CASRPGQGTNEQFF. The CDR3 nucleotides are TGTGCCAGCAGACCGGGACAGGGGACGAATGAGCAGTTCTTC.